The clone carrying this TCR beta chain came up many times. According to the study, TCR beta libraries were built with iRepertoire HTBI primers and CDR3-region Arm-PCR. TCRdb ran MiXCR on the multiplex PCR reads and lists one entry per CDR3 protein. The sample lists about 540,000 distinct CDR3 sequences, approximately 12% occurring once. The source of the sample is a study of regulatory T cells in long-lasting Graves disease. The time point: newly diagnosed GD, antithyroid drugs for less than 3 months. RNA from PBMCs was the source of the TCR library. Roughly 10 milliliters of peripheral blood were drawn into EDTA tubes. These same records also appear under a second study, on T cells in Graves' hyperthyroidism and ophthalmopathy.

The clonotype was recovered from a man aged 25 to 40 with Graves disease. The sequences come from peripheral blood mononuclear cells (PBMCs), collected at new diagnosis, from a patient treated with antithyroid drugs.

CDR3 amino acids: CASRNSLANTGELFF. DNA for the CDR3: TGTGCCAGCCGGAACAGCCTTGCGAACACCGGGGAGCTGTTTTTT. The chain has TRBV6-1 and TRBJ2-2; D gene unclear. Germline lookup yields CDR1 MNHNS and CDR2 SASEGT. The CDR3 contains 15 residues. V was shortened by 8 bases and J by 0 bases, with 13 bases between the two germline ends.